This TCR beta chain originates from a study of blood T cells in healthy people across ages. Study-level results: With naive T cell percentage, TCR beta diversity showed a strong correlation.

A J-beta primer mix and a sample-barcoded 5' primer were used in a second PCR of about 7 to 12 cycles. Each of the cDNA molecules was tagged by a template-switch adaptor with 12 random nucleotides. One entry per CDR3 protein results from TCRdb running MiXCR on the 5' RACE reads. This sample carries roughly 790,000 distinct CDR3 sequences, approximately 39% of them seen once, and the ten largest clones take approximately 22%. Regarding this clonotype: The antigen is undetermined.

There are 15 residues in the CDR3. Germline loops: CDR1 MGHRA, CDR2 YSYEKL. J gave up 5 bases and V 5 bases, and 11 bases lay outside the gene matches. This TCR was recovered from a woman aged 55-69 years in good health. The chain uses TRBV4-1 and TRBJ2-5; 7 bases are a match to TRBD1. The specimen was blood. The CDR3 nucleotides read TGCGCCAGCAGCTACCTCGACAGGGACGGGGAGACCCAGTACTTC. It yields the protein CASSYLDRDGETQYF.